This TCR beta chain was documented in a study of T cell clonotyping in hematopoietic cell transplantation. General observations from the study: At the given depth, recipient repertoires were over 97% de novo clonotypes. Pathologically expanded recipient clonotypes increased progressively from day 30 to day 180 as diversity fell.

Germline V gene sequence: CDR1 MNHNS, CDR2 SASEGT. CDR3 length: 17 residues. V shed 2 bases and J 5 bases; nucleotides not matched to a gene: 10. Recipients were bled about 28 days pretransplant and at posttransplant days 30, 100, 180. Using immunoSEQ multiplex PCR, the repertoire was profiled, and TCRdb retains in-frame clones only, with some absent. The table shows around 8,400 clones, with roughly 79% occurring only once. Points on this clone: What it binds is not known.

Here the sequenced sample was peripheral blood mononuclear cells, taken 180 days after allogeneic stem cell transplant. The clonotype originates from a female patient aged 50-59 years who had an allogeneic stem cell transplant from an unrelated donor, so the T cells may come from the graft donor. Some clones in this sample may be carry-over from other donors' samples. The V gene is TRBV6-1, the J gene TRBJ2-1; 9 nucleotides align to TRBD2. Here the CDR3 reads CASSERDSGRTHNEQFF. As DNA, the CDR3 is TGTGCCAGCAGTGAACGAGATAGCGGGAGAACCCACAATGAGCAGTTCTTC.